This T cell receptor beta chain is drawn from a study of cytomegalovirus exposure and HLA in healthy donors. CDR1 MRHNA and CDR2 SNTAGT come from the germline V gene. The CDR3 is 14 amino acids. Deletions cut 4 bases from V and 1 base from J, with 7 bases between. The study's findings and limits: By a later analysis, the bulk of CMV-associated TCR beta chains appeared HLA-restricted.

Vbeta (60) and Jbeta (13) primers were used in the PCR. Produced via immunoSEQ multiplex PCR; TCRdb's table is partial and in-frame only. The sample table sets out some 48,000 clones. As concerns this clone: Its antigen remains unknown.

The specimen was PBMCs. The receptor was isolated from a woman aged 35 to 49 in good health and CMV-seronegative. This chain uses TRBV6-4 with TRBJ2-2, with D possibly matching TRBD2 (5 bases). The CDR3 here is CASSVSENTGELFF. The CDR3 nucleotides read TGTGCCAGCAGTGTTAGCGAGAACACCGGGGAGCTGTTTTTT.